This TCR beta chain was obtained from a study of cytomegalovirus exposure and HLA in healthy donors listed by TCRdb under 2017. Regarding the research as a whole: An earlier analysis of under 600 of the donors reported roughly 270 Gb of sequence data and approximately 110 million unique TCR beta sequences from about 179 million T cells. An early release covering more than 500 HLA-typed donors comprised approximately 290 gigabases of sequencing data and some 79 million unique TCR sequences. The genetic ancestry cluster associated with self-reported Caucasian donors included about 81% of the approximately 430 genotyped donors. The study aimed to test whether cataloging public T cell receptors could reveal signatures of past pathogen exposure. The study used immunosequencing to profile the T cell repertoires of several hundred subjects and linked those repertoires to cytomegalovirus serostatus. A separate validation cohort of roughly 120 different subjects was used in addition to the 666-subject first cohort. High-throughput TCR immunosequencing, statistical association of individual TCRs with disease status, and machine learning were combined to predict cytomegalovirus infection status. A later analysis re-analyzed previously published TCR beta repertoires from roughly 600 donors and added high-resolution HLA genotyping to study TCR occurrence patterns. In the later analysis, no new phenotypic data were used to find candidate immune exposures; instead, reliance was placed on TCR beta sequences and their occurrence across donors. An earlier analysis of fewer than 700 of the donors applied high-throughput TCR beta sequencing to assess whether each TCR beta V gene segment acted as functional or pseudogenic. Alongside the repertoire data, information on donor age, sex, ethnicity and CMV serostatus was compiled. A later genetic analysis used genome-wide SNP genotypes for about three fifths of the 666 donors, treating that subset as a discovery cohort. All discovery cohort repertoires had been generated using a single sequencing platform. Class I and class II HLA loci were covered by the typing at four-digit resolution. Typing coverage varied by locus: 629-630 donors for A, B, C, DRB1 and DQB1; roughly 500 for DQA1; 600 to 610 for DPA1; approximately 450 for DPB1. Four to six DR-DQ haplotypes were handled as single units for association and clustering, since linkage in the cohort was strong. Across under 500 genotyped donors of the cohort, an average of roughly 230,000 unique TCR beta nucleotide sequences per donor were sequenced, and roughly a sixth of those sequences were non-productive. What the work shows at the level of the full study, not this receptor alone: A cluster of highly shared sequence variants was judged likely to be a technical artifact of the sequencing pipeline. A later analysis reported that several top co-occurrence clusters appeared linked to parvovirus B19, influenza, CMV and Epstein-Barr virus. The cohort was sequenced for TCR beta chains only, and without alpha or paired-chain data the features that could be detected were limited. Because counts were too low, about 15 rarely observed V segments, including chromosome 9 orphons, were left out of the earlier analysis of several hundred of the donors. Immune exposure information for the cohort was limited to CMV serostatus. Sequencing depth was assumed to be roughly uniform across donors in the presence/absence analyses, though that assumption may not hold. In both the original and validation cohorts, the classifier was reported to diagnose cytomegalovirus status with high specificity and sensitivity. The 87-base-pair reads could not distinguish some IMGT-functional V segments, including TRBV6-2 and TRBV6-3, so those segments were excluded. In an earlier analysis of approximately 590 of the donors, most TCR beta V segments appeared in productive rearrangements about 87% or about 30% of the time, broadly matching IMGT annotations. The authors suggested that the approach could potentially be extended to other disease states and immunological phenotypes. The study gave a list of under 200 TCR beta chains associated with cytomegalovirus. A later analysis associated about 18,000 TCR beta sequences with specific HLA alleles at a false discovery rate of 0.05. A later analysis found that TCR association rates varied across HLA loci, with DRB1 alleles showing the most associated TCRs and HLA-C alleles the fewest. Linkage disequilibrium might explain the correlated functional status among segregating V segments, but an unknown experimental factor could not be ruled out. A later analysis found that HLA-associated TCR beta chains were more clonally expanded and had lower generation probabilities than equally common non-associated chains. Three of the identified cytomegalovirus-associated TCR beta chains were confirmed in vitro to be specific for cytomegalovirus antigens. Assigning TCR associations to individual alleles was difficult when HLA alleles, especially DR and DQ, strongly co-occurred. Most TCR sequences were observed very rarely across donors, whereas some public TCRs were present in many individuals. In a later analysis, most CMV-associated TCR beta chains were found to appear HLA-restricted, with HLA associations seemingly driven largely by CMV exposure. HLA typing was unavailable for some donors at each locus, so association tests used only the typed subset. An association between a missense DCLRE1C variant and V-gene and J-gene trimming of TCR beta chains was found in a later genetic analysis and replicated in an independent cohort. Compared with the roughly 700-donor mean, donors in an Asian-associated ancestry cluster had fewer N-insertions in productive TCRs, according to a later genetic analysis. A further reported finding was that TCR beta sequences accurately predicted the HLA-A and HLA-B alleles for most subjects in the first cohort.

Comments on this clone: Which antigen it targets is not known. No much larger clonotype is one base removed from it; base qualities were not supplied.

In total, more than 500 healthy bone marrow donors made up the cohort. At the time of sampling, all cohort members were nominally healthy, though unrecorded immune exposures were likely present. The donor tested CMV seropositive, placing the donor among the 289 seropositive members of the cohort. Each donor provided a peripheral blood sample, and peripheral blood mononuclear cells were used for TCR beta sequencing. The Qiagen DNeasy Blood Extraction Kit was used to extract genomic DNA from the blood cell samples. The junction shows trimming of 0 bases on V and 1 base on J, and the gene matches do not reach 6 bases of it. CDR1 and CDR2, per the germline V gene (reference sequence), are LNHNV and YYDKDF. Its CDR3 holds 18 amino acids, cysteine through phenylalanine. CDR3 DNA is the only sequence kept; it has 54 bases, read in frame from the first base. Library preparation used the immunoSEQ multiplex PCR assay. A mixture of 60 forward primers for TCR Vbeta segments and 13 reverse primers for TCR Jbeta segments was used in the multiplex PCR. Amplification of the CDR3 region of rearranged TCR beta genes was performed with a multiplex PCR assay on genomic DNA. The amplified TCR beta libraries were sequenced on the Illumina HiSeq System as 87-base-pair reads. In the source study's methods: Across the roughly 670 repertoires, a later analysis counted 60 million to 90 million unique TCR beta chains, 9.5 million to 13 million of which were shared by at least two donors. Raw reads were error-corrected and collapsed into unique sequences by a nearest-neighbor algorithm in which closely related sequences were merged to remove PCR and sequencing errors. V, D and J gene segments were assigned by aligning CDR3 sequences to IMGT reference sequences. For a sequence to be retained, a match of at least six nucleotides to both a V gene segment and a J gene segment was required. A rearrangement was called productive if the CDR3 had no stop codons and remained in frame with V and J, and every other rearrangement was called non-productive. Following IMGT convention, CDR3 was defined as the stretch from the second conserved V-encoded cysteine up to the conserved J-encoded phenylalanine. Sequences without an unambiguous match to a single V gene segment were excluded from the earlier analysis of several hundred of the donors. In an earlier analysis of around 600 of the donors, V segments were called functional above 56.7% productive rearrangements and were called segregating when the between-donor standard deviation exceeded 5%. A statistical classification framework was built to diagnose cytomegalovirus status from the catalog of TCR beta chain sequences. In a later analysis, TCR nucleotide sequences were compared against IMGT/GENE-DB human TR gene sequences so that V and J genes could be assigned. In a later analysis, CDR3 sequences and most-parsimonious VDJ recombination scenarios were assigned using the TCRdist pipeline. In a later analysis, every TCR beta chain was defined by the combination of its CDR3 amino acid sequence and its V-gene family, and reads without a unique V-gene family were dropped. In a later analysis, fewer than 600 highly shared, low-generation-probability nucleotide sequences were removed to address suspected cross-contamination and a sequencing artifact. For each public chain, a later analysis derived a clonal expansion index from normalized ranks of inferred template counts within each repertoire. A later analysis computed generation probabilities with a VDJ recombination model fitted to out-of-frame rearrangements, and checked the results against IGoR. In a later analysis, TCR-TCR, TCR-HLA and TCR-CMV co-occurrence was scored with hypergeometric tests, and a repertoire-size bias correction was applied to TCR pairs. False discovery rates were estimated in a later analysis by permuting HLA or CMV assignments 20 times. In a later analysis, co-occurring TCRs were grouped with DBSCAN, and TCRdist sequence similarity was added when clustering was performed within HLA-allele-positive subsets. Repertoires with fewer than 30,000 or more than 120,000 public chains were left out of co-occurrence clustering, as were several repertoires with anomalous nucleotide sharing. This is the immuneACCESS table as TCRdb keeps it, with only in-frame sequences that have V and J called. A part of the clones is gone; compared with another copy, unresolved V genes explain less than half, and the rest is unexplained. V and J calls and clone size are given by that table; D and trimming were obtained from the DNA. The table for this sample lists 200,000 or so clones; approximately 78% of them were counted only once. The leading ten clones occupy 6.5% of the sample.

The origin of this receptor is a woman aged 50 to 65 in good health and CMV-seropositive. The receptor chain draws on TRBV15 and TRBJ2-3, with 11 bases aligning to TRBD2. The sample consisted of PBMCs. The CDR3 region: CATSRDGGLAGRTDTQYF. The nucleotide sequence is TGTGCCACCAGCAGAGATGGAGGACTAGCGGGCCGCACAGATACGCAGTATTTT.